The 13 T cell receptor beta chains in this list originate from one sample, sequenced in a study of blood T cells in healthy people across ages. The use of a sample-barcoded 5' primer and a J-beta primer mix characterized a second PCR of roughly 7 to 11 cycles. TCRdb fed the 5' RACE reads into MiXCR, producing one record per CDR3 protein. In the table there are about 1.5 million distinct CDR3 sequences, under 55% of which are singletons. Source material: blood. These receptors were taken from a woman aged 18-29 years in good health.

The chain carries TRBV7-2 and TRBJ1-1; 7 positions match TRBD1. This CDR3 comprises 15 residues. Germline V CDR1 and CDR2: SGHTA, FQGNSA. V lost 5 bases and J lost 5; bases outside the gene matches: 11. The CDR3 sequence: CASSVHTGVKTEAFF. DNA for the CDR3: TGTGCCAGCAGCGTACACACAGGGGTTAAGACTGAAGCTTTCTTT.

J is TRBJ1-2 and V is TRBV29-1, with TRBD1 matching over 7 bases. The V segment lost 7 bases and the J segment 4 bases; nucleotides outside the gene matches: 3. This CDR3 has 11 residues. The germline V gene has CDR1 SQVTM and CDR2 ANQGSEA. CDR3 sequence (DNA): TGCAGCGCTGACAGGGCCTATGGCTACACCTTC. This sequence encodes CSADRAYGYTF.

This clonotype has more than one count but fewer than ten. In nucleotides, the CDR3 is TGCGCCAGCAGCCAAGGGACAGTAAGCTATGGCTACACCTTC. Translated: CASSQGTVSYGYTF. V and J are TRBV4-3 and TRBJ1-2; D is perhaps TRBD1 (6 bases). The CDR3 covers 14 residues. Germline V lookup: CDR1 LGHNA, CDR2 YSLEER. Deletions cut 1 base from V and 4 bases from J, with 10 bases between.

This rearrangement joins TRBV11-3 to TRBJ2-1; 7 bases match TRBD2. Germline assignment: CDR1 SGHNT and CDR2 YENEEA. J gave up 12 bases and V 2 bases, and 4 bases lay outside the gene matches. The CDR3 extends over 12 amino acids. This CDR3 reads CASSLPGEGQFF. CDR3 DNA sequence: TGTGCCAGCAGCTTACCCGGGGAGGGGCAGTTCTTC.

In its sample, this clonotype was seen a few times. The V call is TRBV12-3 or TRBV12-4, the J call TRBJ2-7; D unclear. V dropped 8 bases and J dropped 3 bases, with 8 bases sitting between them. The CDR3 covers 11 residues. CDR3 nucleotides: TGTGCCAGCGCCAGCCTCTACGAGCAGTACTTC. This gives the protein CASASLYEQYF.

This clonotype was seen a single time. V and J are TRBV7-2 and TRBJ2-3, with 8 bases that match TRBD2. Trimming took 3 bases from V and 4 from J; bases not matched to a gene: 6. Germline CDR1 is SGHTA and CDR2 is FQGNSA. The CDR3 has 15 amino acids. The CDR3 region is CASSLASGGSDTQYF. The CDR3 DNA sequence: TGTGCCAGCAGCTTGGCCAGCGGGGGATCAGATACGCAGTATTTT.

This clonotype was counted between two and nine times. The chain recombines TRBV12-3 or TRBV12-4 with TRBJ2-3, with TRBD2 as a possible D gene (5 bases). With 5 bases removed from V and 11 bases from J, the gap between germline ends came to 11 bases. The CDR3 runs 11 residues. CDR3 sequence: CASSDYHQQYF. The CDR3, as DNA: TGTGCCAGCAGTGACTACCACCAGCAGTATTTT.

The chain has TRBV5-4 and TRBJ2-1; 7 bases agree with TRBD1. Germline V CDR1 and CDR2: SGHNT, YYREEE (reference sequence). The CDR3 contains 17 residues. V shed 0 bases and J 4 bases; nucleotides not matched to a gene: 10. The CDR3 nucleotides are TGTGCCAGCAGCTTGGGTAGGGGGCATCTTCGATACAATGAGCAGTTCTTC. As protein: CASSLGRGHLRYNEQFF.

The rearrangement links TRBV7-2 to TRBJ2-7; 7 bases agree with TRBD1. The CDR3 loop spans 12 amino acids. The trim removed 4 bases at V and 6 bases at J, leaving 3 bases unmatched. Germline CDR1 reads SGHTA; CDR2 reads FQGNSA. This chain's CDR3 is CASSWTGPEQYF. In DNA form, the CDR3 reads TGTGCCAGCAGCTGGACAGGCCCCGAGCAGTACTTC.

This clonotype showed up just a few times. This chain links TRBV29-1 with TRBJ1-1; D gene ambiguous. Germline assignment: CDR1 SQVTM and CDR2 ANQGSEA. V lost 5 bases and J 2 bases, leaving 9 bases between the germline ends. This CDR3 region has 12 residues. The CDR3 nucleotides are TGCAGCGTTAGAAGGATAAACACTGAAGCTTTCTTT. Amino acid sequence: CSVRRINTEAFF.

The rearrangement uses TRBV4-3 and TRBJ2-1, with 12 bases matching TRBD2. The V gene's germline CDR1 is LGHNA and CDR2 YSLEER. This CDR3 is 17 amino acids long. The V gene end was trimmed by 3 bases and the J gene end by 4 bases; junction bases not matched to a gene: 7. In nucleotides, the CDR3 is TGCGCCAGCAGCCAGGAACTAGCGGGAGGAGTTTACAATGAGCAGTTCTTC. Its protein product is CASSQELAGGVYNEQFF.

This clonotype was observed a few times. This chain uses TRBV24-1 with TRBJ2-5; 9 nucleotides align to TRBD1. Near its end, the DNA agrees better with TRBJ2-7, so the J call may be wrong. Germline-derived CDR1 and CDR2 are KGHDR and SFDVKD. There are 17 residues in the CDR3. This chain's CDR3 is CATSDLPDRGLDYEQYF. As DNA, the CDR3 is TGTGCCACCAGTGACCTCCCGGACAGGGGTCTGGACTACGAGCAGTACTTC.

This clonotype turned up a few times. The V gene is TRBV4-1, the J gene TRBJ1-5; a weak D match, TRBD1 (5 bases). V dropped 1 base and J dropped 6 bases, with 10 bases sitting between them. CDR1 is MGHRA and CDR2 is YSYEKL in the germline V gene. The CDR3 length is 14 residues. CDR3 bases: TGCGCCAGCAGCCAAGCCAGGGATACTCAGCCCCAGCATTTT. This gives the protein CASSQARDTQPQHF.